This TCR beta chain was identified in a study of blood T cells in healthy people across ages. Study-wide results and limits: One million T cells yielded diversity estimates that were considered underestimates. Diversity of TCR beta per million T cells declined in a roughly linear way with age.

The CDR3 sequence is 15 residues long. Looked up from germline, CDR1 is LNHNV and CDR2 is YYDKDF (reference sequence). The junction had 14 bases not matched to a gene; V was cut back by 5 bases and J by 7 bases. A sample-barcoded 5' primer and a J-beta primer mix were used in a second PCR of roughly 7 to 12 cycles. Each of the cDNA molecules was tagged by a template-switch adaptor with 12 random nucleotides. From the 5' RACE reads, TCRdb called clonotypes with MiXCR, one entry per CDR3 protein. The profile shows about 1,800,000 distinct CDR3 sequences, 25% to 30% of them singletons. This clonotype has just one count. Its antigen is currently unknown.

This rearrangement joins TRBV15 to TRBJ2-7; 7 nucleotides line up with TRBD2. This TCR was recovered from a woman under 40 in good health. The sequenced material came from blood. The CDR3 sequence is CATSPGRGVTNEQYF. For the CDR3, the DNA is TGTGCCACCAGCCCCGGACGGGGGGTGACTAATGAGCAGTACTTC. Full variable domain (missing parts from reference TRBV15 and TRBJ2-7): DAMVIQNPRYQVTQFGKPVTLSCSQTLNHNVMYWYQQKSSQAPKLLFHYYDKDFNNEADTPDNFQSRRPNTSFCFLDIRSPGLGDTAMYLCATSPGRGVTNEQYFGPGTRLTVT.